This T cell receptor (beta chain) was sequenced during a study of blood T cell repertoires in COVID-19. Study-level background: Both acute and convalescent COVID-19 samples were obtained from the United States, Italy and Spain. In each case, the material was cDNA or gDNA derived from T cells, B-cell-depleted T cells, or PBMCs.

With V trimmed by 0 bases and J by 0 bases, 6 bases remained unmatched. The V gene's germline CDR1 is SGHDT and CDR2 YYEEEE. The CDR3 runs to 17 residues. Authors' data handling: Quantification of nucleated cells was approximated via reference gene primer amplification. Data came from immunoSEQ multiplex PCR; TCRdb stores just in-frame clones and leaves some out. V and J calls and clone size are as listed in that table; D and trimming were resolved from the DNA. Seen here are hundreds of thousands of clones, about 90% observed once, and the top ten hold 1% to 1.5%. The clonotype comes from a man in his forties with acute or convalescent COVID-19. The rearrangement uses TRBV5-6 and TRBJ2-7, with 10 nucleotides matching TRBD2. The sequencing input was peripheral blood. As DNA, the CDR3 is TGTGCCAGCAGCTTGGCAAATAGCGGGGGGTACTCCTACGAGCAGTACTTC. This translates into CASSLANSGGYSYEQYF.